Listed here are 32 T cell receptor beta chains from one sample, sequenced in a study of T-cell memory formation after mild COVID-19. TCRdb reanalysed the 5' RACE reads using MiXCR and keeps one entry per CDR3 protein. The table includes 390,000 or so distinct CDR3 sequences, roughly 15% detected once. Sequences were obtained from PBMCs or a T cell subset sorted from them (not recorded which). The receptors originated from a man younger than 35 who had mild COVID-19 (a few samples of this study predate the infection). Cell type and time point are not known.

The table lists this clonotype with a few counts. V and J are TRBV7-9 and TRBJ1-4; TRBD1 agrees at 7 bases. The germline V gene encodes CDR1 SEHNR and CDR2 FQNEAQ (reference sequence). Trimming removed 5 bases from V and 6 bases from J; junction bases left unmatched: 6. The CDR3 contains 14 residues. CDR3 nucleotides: TGTGCCAGCAGCGCACAGGGGCGGGATGAAAAACTGTTTTTT. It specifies CASSAQGRDEKLFF.

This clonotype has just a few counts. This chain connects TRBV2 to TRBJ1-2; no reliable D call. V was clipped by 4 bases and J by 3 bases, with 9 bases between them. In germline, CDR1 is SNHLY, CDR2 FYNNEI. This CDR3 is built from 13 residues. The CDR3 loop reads CASSGQIYYGYTF. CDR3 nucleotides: TGTGCCAGCAGTGGTCAGATTTACTATGGCTACACCTTC. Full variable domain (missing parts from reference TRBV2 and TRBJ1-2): EPEVTQTPSHQVTQMGQEVILRCVPISNHLYFYWYRQILGQKVEFLVSFYNNEISEKSEIFDDQFSVERPDGSNFTLKIRSTKLEDSAMYFCASSGQIYYGYTFGSGTRLTVV.

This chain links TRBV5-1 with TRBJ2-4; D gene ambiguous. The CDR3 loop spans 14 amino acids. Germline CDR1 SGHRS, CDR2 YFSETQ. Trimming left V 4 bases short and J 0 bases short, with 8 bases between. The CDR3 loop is CASSPQLAKNIQYF. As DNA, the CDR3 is TGCGCCAGCAGCCCACAGCTAGCCAAAAACATTCAGTACTTC.

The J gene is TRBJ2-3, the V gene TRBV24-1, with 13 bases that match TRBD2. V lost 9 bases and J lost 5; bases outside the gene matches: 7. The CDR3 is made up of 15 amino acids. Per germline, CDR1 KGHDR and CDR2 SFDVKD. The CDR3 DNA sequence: TGTGCCACCGGCGGACTAGCGGGGGTGATAGATACGCAGTATTTT. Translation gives CATGGLAGVIDTQYF.

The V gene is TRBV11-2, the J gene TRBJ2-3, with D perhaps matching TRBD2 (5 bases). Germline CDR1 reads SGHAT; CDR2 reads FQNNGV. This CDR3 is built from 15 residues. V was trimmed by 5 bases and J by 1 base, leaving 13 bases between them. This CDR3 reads CASSPSEGRTDTQYF. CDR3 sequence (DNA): TGTGCCAGCAGCCCCAGTGAGGGCCGCACAGATACGCAGTATTTT. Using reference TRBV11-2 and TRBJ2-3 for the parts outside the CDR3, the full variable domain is EAGVAQSPRYKIIEKRQSVAFWCNPISGHATLYWYQQILGQGPKLLIQFQNNGVVDDSQLPKDRFSAERLKGVDSTLKIQPAKLEDSAVYLCASSPSEGRTDTQYFGPGTRLTVL.

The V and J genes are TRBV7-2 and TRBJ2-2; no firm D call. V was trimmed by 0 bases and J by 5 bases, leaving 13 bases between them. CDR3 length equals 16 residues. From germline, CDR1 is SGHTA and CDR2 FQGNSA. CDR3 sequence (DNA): TGTGCCAGCAGCTTAGCGTGGCGGACCCTAACCGGGGAGCTGTTTTTT. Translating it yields CASSLAWRTLTGELFF.

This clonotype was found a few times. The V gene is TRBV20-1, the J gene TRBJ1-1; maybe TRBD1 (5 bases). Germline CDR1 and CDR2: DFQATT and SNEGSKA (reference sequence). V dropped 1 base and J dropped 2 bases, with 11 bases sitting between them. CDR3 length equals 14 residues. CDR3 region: CSARALDRNTEAFF. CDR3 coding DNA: TGCAGTGCTAGAGCCCTTGACAGAAACACTGAAGCTTTCTTT.

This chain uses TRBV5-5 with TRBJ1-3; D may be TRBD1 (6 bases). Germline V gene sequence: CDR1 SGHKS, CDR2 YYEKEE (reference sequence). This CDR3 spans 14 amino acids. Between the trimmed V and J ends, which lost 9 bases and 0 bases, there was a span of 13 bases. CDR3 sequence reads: CATSTGLSGNTIYF. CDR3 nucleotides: TGTGCCACTTCGACAGGCCTCTCTGGAAACACCATATATTTT.

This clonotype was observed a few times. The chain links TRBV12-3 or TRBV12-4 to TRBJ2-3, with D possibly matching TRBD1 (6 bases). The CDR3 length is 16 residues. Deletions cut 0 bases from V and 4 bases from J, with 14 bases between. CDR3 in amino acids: CASSLARGLGADTQYF. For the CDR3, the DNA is TGTGCCAGCAGTTTAGCAAGGGGGTTGGGGGCAGATACGCAGTATTTT.

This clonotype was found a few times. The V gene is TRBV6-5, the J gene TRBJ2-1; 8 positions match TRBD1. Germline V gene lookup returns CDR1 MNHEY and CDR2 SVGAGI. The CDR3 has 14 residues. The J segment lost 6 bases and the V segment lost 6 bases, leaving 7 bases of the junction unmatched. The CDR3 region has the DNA TGTGCCAGCAGACGACAGGGGATCATCAATGAGCAGTTCTTC. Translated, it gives CASRRQGIINEQFF.

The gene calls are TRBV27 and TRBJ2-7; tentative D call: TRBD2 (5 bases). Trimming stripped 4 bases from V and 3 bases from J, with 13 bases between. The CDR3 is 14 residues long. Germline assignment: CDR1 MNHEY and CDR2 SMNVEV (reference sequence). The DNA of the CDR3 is TGTGCCAGCAGTTCACGAGCGGCTTACTACGAGCAGTACTTC. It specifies CASSSRAAYYEQYF.

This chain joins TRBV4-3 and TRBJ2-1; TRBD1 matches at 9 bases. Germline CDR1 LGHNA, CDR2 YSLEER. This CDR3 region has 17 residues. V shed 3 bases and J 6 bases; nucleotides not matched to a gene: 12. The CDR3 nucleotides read TGCGCCAGCAGCCACTCCTTCCCGGGACAGGGCGTCAATGAGCAGTTCTTC. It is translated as CASSHSFPGQGVNEQFF.

DNA for the CDR3: TGTGCCAGCAGGCCCGGGACGGCGAACACCGGGGAGCTGTTTTTT. Protein: CASRPGTANTGELFF. The chain combines TRBV6-5 with TRBJ2-2, with D perhaps given as TRBD1 or TRBD2 (5 bases each). The germline V gene has CDR1 MNHEY and CDR2 SVGAGI. With 6 bases removed from V and 0 bases from J, the gap between germline ends came to 11 bases. The CDR3 sequence is 15 residues long.

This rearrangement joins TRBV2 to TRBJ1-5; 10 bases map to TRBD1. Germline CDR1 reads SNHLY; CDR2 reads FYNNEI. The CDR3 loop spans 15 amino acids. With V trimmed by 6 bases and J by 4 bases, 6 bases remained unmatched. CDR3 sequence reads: CASRGDRGWNQPQHF. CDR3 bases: TGTGCCAGCAGGGGGGACAGGGGATGGAATCAGCCCCAGCATTTT.

CDR3 amino acids: CASSVIGGRDEQFF. CDR3 coding DNA: TGTGCCAGCAGCGTAATTGGGGGACGCGATGAGCAGTTCTTC. The chain employs TRBV9 and TRBJ2-1; the D gene could be TRBD1 or TRBD2 (5 bases each). V was pared by 1 base and J by 8 bases, with 13 bases between. The germline gives CDR1 SGDLS, CDR2 YYNGEE. The CDR3 extends over 14 amino acids.

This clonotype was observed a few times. The CDR3 spells CSASAGETEAFF. The CDR3 DNA reads as TGCAGTGCTAGCGCAGGGGAGACTGAAGCTTTCTTT. The chain joins TRBV20-1 to TRBJ1-1, with D possibly matching TRBD1 (6 bases). Germline V gives CDR1 DFQATT, CDR2 SNEGSKA (reference sequence). V shed 3 bases and J shed 5 bases, with 10 bases lying between them. The CDR3 loop spans 12 amino acids.

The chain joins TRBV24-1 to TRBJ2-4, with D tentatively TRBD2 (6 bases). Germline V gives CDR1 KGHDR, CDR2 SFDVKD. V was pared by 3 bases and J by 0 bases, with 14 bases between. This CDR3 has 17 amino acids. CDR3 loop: CATSDPRGGVAKNIQYF. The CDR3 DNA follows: TGTGCCACCAGTGATCCCCGGGGAGGAGTAGCCAAAAACATTCAGTACTTC.

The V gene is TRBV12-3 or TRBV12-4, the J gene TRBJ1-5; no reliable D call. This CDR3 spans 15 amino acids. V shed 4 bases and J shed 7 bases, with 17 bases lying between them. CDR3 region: CASSSGSNVRQPQHF. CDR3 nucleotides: TGTGCCAGCAGTTCCGGCAGTAACGTTCGACAGCCCCAGCATTTT.

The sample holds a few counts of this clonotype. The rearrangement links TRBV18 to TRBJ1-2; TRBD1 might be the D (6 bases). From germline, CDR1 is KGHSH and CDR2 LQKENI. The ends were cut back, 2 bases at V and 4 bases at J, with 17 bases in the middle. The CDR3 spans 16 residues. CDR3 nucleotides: TGTGCCAGCTCACCATTTTACCGACAGGAGGGCTATGGCTACACCTTC. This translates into CASSPFYRQEGYGYTF.

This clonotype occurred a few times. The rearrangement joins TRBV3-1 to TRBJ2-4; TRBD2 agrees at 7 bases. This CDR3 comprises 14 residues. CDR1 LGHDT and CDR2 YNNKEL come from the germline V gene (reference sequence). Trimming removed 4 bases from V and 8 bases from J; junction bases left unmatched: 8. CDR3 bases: TGTGCCAGCAGCCTCATAGGCCGGGGGGACATTCAGTACTTC. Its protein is CASSLIGRGDIQYF.

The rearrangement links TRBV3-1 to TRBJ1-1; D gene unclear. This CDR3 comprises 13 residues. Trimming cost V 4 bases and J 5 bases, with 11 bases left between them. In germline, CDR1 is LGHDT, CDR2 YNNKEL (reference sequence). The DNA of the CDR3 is TGTGCCAGCAGCCGAAACAGAGGAACTGAAGCTTTCTTT. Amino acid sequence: CASSRNRGTEAFF.

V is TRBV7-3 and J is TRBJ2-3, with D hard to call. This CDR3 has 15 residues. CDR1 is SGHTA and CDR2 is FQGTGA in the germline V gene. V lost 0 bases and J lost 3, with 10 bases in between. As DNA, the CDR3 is TGTGCCAGCAGCTTAACTCCAATGCTTACAGATACGCAGTATTTT. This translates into CASSLTPMLTDTQYF.

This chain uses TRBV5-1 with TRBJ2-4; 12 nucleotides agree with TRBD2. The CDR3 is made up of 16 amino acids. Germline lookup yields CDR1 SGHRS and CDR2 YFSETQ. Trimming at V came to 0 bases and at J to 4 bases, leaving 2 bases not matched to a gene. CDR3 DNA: TGCGCCAGCAGCTTGGTAACTAGCGGGGGGAAAAACATTCAGTACTTC. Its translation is CASSLVTSGGKNIQYF.

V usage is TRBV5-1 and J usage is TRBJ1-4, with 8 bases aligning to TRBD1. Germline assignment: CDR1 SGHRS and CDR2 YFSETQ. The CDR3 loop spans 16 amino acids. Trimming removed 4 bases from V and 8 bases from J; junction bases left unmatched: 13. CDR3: CASSEAPQGDEEKLFF. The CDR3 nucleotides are TGCGCCAGCAGCGAGGCCCCACAGGGGGATGAGGAAAAACTGTTTTTT. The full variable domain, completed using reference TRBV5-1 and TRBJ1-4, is KAGVTQTPRYLIKTRGQQVTLSCSPISGHRSVSWYQQTPGQGLQFLFEYFSETQRNKGNFPGRFSGRQFSNSRSEMNVSTLELGDSALYLCASSEAPQGDEEKLFFGSGTQLSVL.

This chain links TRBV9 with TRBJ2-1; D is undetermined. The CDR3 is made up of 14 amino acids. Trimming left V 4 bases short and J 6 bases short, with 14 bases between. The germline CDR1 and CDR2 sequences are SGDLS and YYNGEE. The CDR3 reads CASSRSRAANEQFF. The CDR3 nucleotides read TGTGCCAGCAGCCGCTCCCGGGCAGCCAATGAGCAGTTCTTC.

The CDR3 spells CASRSALGEKLFF. The DNA of the CDR3 is TGTGCCAGCAGGTCGGCCTTGGGTGAAAAACTGTTTTTT. V and J are TRBV5-6 and TRBJ1-4; no firm D call. Germline values: CDR1 SGHDT, CDR2 YYEEEE. The CDR3 is made up of 13 amino acids. Trimming shortened V by 5 bases and J by 7 bases, and 12 bases separated the two germline ends.

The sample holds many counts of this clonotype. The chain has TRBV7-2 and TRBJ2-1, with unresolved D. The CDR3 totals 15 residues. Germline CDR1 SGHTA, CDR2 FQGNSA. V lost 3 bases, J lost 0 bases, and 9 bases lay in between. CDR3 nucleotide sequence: TGTGCCAGCAGCTTTATCGAGAGCTCCTACAATGAGCAGTTCTTC. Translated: CASSFIESSYNEQFF. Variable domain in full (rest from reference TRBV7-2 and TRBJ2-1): GAGVSQSPSNKVTEKGKDVELRCDPISGHTALYWYRQSLGQGLEFLIYFQGNSAPDKSGLPSDRFSAERTGGSVSTLTIQRTQQEDSAVYLCASSFIESSYNEQFFGPGTRLTVL.

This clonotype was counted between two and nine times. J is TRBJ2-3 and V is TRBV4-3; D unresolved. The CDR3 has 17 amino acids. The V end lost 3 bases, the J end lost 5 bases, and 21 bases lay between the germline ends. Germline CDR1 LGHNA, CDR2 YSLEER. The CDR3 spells CASSQGGRSRPGDTQYF. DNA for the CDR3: TGCGCCAGCAGCCAGGGCGGTCGGTCAAGGCCGGGAGATACGCAGTATTTT.

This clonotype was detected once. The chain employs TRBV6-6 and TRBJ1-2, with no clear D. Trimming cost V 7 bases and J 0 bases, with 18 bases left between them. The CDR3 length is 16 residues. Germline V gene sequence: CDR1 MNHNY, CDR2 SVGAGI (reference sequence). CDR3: CASTPRPHITNYGYTF. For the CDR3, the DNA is TGTGCCAGCACTCCTCGTCCCCACATCACTAACTATGGCTACACCTTC.

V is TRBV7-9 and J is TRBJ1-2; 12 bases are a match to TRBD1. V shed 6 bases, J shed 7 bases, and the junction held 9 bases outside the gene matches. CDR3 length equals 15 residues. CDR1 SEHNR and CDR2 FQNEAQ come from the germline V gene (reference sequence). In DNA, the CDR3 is TGTGCCAGCAGAGATACCGGGACAGGGGGCGGTGGCTACACCTTC. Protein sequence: CASRDTGTGGGGYTF.

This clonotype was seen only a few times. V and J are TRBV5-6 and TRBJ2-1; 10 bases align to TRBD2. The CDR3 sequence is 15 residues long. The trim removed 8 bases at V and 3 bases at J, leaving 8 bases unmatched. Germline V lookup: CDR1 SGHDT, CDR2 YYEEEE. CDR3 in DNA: TGTGCCAGTCGGTATAGCGGGGGGCTCTACAATGAGCAGTTCTTC. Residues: CASRYSGGLYNEQFF.

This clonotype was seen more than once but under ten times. The CDR3 here is CSARDYRASVHNEQFF. The DNA of the CDR3 is TGCAGTGCTAGAGATTATAGAGCGTCGGTCCACAATGAGCAGTTCTTC. V gene TRBV20-1 combines with J gene TRBJ2-1; no clear D gene. The CDR3 covers 16 residues. V was pared by 0 bases and J by 5 bases, with 17 bases between. CDR1 and CDR2 (germline): DFQATT, SNEGSKA (reference sequence).